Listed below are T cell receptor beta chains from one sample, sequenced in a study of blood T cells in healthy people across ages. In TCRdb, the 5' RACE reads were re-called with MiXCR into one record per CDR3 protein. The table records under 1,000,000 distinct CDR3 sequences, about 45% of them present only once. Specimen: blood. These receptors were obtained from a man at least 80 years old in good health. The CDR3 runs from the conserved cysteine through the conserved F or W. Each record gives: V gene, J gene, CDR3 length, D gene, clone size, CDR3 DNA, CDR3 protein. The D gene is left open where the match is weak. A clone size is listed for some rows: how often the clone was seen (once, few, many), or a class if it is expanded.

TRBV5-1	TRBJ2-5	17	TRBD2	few	TGCGCCAGCGTTCCGGGACCAGCGGGAGGCCTCCAAGAGACCCAGTACTTC	CASVPGPAGGLQETQYF
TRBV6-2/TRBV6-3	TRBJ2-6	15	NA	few	TGTGCCAGCAGGGCCGGGGGTTCTGGGGCCAACGTCCTGACTTTC	CASRAGGSGANVLTF
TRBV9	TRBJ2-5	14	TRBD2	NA	TGTGCCAGCAGCGTAGTAGTAGCGGGAGGGGAGCAGTACTTC	CASSVVVAGGEQYF
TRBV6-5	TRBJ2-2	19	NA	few	TGTGCCAGCAGTTACTCGAGCAGGCCGGGACCGGGACGAGCCGGGGAGCTGTTTTTT	CASSYSSRPGPGRAGELFF
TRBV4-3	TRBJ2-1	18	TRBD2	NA	TGCGCCAGCAGCCAAGGGACTAGCGGGAGTGTCTCCTACAATGAGCAGTTCTTC	CASSQGTSGSVSYNEQFF
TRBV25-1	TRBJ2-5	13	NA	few	TGTGCCAGCAGTGGGCAGGCGGGAGAGACCCAGTACTTC	CASSGQAGETQYF
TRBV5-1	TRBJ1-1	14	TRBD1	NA	TGCGCCAGCAGCGGCGGGACAGGGGGAACTGAAGCTTTCTTT	CASSGGTGGTEAFF
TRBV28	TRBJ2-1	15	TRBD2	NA	TGTGCCAGCAGTTTAGGAGCCAGCGGGAGGGGCGAGCAGTTCTTC	CASSLGASGRGEQFF
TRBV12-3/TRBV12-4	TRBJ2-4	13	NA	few	TGTGCCAGCAGTTACAGGGCTCGGGACATTCAGTACTTC	CASSYRARDIQYF
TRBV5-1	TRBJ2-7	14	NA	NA	TGCGCCAGCCATACAGCAGGGAACCTTAGAGAGCAGTACTTC	CASHTAGNLREQYF
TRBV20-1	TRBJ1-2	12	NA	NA	TGCAGTGCTAGAGACGACAGAGAAGGCTACACCTTC	CSARDDREGYTF
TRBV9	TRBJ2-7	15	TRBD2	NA	TGTGCCAGCAGCACCGCTAGCGGGAGTGTCTACGAGCAGTACTTC	CASSTASGSVYEQYF
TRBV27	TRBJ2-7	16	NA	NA	TGTGCCAGCAGCCTTTCACGACAGTCCCTCTCCTACGAGCAGTACTTC	CASSLSRQSLSYEQYF
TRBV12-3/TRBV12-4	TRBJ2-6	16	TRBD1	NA	TGTGCCAGCAGTTTCGAGACAGGGCTGGGGGCCAACGTCCTGACTTTC	CASSFETGLGANVLTF
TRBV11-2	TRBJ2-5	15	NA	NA	TGTGCCAGCAGCTTAGATCCGTTGTACCAAGAGACCCAGTACTTC	CASSLDPLYQETQYF
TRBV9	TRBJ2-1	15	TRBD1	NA	TGTGCCAGCAGCGTTTCCGGGACAGGAGGCAATGAGCAGTTCTTC	CASSVSGTGGNEQFF
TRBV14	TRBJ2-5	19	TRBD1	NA	TGTGCCAGCAGCCAGGTCCGACAGGGGGCGAACGGGCACCAAGGGACCCAGTACTTC	CASSQVRQGANGHQGTQYF
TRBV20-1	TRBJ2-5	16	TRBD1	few	TGCAGTGCTGACCTACCGGGACAGGGGTACGAAGAGACCCAGTACTTC	CSADLPGQGYEETQYF
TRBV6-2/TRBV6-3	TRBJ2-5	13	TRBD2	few	TGTGCCAGCAGGCGCAGCGGGAGGGAGACCCAGTACTTC	CASRRSGRETQYF
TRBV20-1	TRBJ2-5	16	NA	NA	TGCAGTGCTACCTTCCGGGACCCCCGGTACCAAGAGACCCAGTACTTC	CSATFRDPRYQETQYF
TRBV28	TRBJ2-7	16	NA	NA	TGTGCCAGCAGTGACCGAGGACAGCGGACCTACAATGAGCAGTACTTC	CASSDRGQRTYNEQYF
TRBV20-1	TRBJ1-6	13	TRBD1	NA	TGCAGTGCTAGAAATGGGCGACAGGGACCCCTCCACTTT	CSARNGRQGPLHF
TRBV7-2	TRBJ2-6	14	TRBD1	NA	TGTGCCAGCAGACAGGGGGCTGGGGCCGACGTCCTGACTTTC	CASRQGAGADVLTF
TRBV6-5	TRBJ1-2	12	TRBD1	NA	TGTGCCAGCAGTTACAGGGGGCTAGGCTACACCTTC	CASSYRGLGYTF
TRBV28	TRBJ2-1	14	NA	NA	TGTGCCAGCACCATGGACGGCTCCTACAATGAGCGGTTCTTC	CASTMDGSYNERFF
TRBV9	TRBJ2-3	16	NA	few	TGTGCCAGCAGCCTTAGAGGGCAGCATAGCACAGATACGCAGTATTTT	CASSLRGQHSTDTQYF
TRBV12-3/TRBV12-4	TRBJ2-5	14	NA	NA	TGTGCCAGCAGTCCAGACAGTTTCCAAGAGACCCAGTACTTC	CASSPDSFQETQYF
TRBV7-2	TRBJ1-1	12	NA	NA	TGTGCCAGCAGCGACGACAGTTACGTGGCTTTCTTT	CASSDDSYVAFF
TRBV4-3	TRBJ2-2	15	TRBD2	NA	TGCGCCAGCAGCGACGGGACTAGCGGCACCGGGGAGCTGTTTTTT	CASSDGTSGTGELFF
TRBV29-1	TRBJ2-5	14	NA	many	TGCAGCGTGAACTCCGGGACAGCGGGTGATGAGCAGTACTTC	CSVNSGTAGDEQYF
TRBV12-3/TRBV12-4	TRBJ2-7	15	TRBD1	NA	TGTGCCAGCAGTTTGTCAGGGGGCGCAACCTACGAGCAGTACTTC	CASSLSGGATYEQYF
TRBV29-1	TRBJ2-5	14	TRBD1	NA	TGCAGCGCTCCTGACAGGGGGCTTCGAGAGACCCAGTACTTC	CSAPDRGLRETQYF
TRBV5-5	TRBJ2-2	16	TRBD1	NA	TGTGCCAGCAGCTTGACTTCAGGGGGCGCGACCGGGGAGCTGTTTTTT	CASSLTSGGATGELFF
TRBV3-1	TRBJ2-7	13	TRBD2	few	TGTGCCAGCAGCCCCGGGGGGGGGACCGAGCAGTACTTC	CASSPGGGTEQYF
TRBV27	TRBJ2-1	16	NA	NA	TGTGCCCGCAGTTATTATCGTCCACCCACGGCAAATGAGCAGTTCTTC	CARSYYRPPTANEQFF
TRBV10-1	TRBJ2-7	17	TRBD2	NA	TGCGCCAGCAGTGACCGGGCTAGCGGGAGGGGGTCCTACGAGCAGTACTTC	CASSDRASGRGSYEQYF
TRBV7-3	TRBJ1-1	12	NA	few	TGTGCCAGCAGCTTAACTCAGGGTGAAGCTTTCTTT	CASSLTQGEAFF
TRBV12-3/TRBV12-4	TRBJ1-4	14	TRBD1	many	TGTGCCAGCACCCCCGGGACAGGGAGTGAAAAACTGTTTTTT	CASTPGTGSEKLFF
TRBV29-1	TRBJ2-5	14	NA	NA	TGCAGCGTTGAACTAAACGGGAAGGTCGACGGGCAGTACTTC	CSVELNGKVDGQYF
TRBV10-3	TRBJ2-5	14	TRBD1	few	TGTGCCATCAGTGCGGGACAGGGAGGAGAGACCCAGTACTTC	CAISAGQGGETQYF
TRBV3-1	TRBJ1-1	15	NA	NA	TGTGCCAGCAGCCTTCACCTAGTGATGAACACTGAAGCTTTCTTT	CASSLHLVMNTEAFF
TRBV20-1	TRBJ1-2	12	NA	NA	TGCAGTGCTATTCCGGATATCTATGGCTACACCTTC	CSAIPDIYGYTF
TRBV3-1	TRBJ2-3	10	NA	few	TGTGCCAGCGGCGACTCTACGCAGTATTTT	CASGDSTQYF
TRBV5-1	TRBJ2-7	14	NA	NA	TGCGCCAGCAGCCAAGAGTTGGCTAACTACGAGCAGTACTTC	CASSQELANYEQYF
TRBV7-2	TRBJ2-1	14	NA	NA	TGTGCCAGCAGCCAAAGGGCGGGGTTAAATGAGCAGTTCTTC	CASSQRAGLNEQFF
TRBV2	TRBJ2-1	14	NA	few	TGTGCCAGCATAGTTGAGTTTTCCTACAATGAGCAGTTCTTC	CASIVEFSYNEQFF